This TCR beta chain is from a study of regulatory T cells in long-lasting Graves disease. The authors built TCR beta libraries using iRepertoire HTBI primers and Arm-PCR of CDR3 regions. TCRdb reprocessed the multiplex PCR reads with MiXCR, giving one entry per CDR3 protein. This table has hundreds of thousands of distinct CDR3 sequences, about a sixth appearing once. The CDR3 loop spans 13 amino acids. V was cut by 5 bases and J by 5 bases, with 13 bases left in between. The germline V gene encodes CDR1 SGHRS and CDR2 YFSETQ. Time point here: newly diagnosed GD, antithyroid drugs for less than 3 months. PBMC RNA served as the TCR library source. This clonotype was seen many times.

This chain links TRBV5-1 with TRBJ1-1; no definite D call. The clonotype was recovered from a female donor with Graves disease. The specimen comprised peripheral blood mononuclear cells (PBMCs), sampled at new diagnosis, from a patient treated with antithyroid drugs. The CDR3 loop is CASSHNSLTEAFF. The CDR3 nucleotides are TGCGCCAGCAGTCACAACTCACTGACTGAAGCTTTCTTT.